This TCR beta chain was obtained from a study of blood T cell repertoires in COVID-19. Study at large: Sites across the United States, Italy and Spain contributed samples from acute and convalescent COVID-19. T cells, B-cell-depleted T cells, or PBMCs supplied cDNA or gDNA.

Germline V gives CDR1 KGHDR, CDR2 SFDVKD. CDR3 size: 15 residues. V lost 6 bases to trimming and J lost 5 bases; unmatched junction nucleotides: 9. Under the authors' procedure: Amplification of reference gene primers provided the estimated nucleated cell counts. Sequencing used immunoSEQ multiplex PCR; TCRdb keeps in-frame clones, though not all of them. The V and J calls and clone size are taken from that table; D and trimming were inferred from the DNA. The data contain around 78,000 clones, roughly 88% of them seen just once; the ten biggest clones take up 25% to 30%. The source of this sequence is a man aged 50 to 60 with active or convalescent COVID-19. Source material: peripheral blood. The rearrangement uses TRBV24-1 and TRBJ1-2; TRBD1 agrees at 9 bases. CDR3 nucleotides: TGTGCCACCAGTAGTGGTGGACAGGGGATTTATGGCTACACCTTC. It translates to CATSSGGQGIYGYTF.